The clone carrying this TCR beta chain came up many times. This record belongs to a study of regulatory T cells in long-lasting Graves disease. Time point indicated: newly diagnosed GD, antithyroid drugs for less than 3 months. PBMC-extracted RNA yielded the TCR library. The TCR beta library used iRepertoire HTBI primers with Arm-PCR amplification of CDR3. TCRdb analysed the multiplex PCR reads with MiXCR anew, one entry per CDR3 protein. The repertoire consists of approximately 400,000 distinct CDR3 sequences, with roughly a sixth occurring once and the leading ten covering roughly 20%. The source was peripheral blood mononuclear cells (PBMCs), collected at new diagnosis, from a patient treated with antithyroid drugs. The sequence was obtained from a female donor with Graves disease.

CDR3 amino acids: CSGASATTYNEQFF. The DNA for the CDR3 is TGCAGCGGGGCTAGCGCCACGACCTACAATGAGCAGTTCTTC. This chain joins TRBV29-1 and TRBJ2-1; tentative D call: TRBD2 (6 bases). V lost 7 bases and J lost 2, with 15 bases in between. Germline CDR1 SQVTM, CDR2 ANQGSEA. This CDR3 has 14 amino acids.